Listed below are T cell receptor beta chains from one sample, sequenced in a study of low-dose radiotherapy and immunotherapy resistance in tumors. TCRdb reprocessed the reads via MiXCR and lists one record per CDR3 protein. The repertoire holds approximately 80,000 distinct CDR3 sequences, with over 15% as singletons. The source material was PBMCs, sampled after low-dose radiotherapy plus immunotherapy. These TCRs come from a male donor with prostate cancer. Each CDR3 is given with its conserved first and last residue. Clone size is stated in some rows and not others, as once, few, many or a class when expanded.

v_call: TRBV5-1; clone_size: many; j_call: TRBJ1-1; cdr3_aa: CASSPGGTANTEAFF
v_call: TRBV29-1; clone_size: many; j_call: TRBJ2-1; cdr3_aa: CSVGTDRLAGNNEQFF
v_call: TRBV3-1; clone_size: many; j_call: TRBJ2-2; cdr3_aa: CASRGGIGHGELFF
v_call: TRBV20-1; clone_size: few; j_call: TRBJ2-1; cdr3_aa: CSARDGTSGSSYNEQFF
v_call: TRBV20-1; clone_size: many; j_call: TRBJ2-1; cdr3_aa: CSARHPKGVNEQFF
v_call: TRBV7-6; clone_size: many; j_call: TRBJ1-1; cdr3_aa: CASSFVQGSNTEAFF
v_call: TRBV10-3; clone_size: many; j_call: TRBJ2-7; cdr3_aa: CATRGQGIEQYF
v_call: TRBV29-1; clone_size: many; j_call: TRBJ2-2; cdr3_aa: CSVRASRGMNTGELFF
v_call: TRBV10-3; clone_size: many; j_call: TRBJ2-7; cdr3_aa: CAISADSEQYF
v_call: TRBV5-6; clone_size: medium-sized; j_call: TRBJ2-1; cdr3_aa: CASSFPAGTSTVNEQFF
v_call: TRBV20-1; clone_size: many; j_call: TRBJ2-2; cdr3_aa: CSARDNPGELFF
v_call: TRBV3-1; clone_size: many; j_call: TRBJ2-2; cdr3_aa: CASSQEQASAGELFF
v_call: TRBV18; clone_size: many; j_call: TRBJ2-4; cdr3_aa: CASSPLQHRDKGKNIQYF
v_call: TRBV5-5; clone_size: many; j_call: TRBJ2-6; cdr3_aa: CASSLYGQGGSGANVLTF
v_call: TRBV28; clone_size: few; j_call: TRBJ2-2; cdr3_aa: CASSFRGRGTGELFF
v_call: TRBV6-2/TRBV6-3; clone_size: many; j_call: TRBJ2-7; cdr3_aa: CASTRAVGYEQYF
v_call: TRBV20-1; clone_size: many; j_call: TRBJ2-1; cdr3_aa: CSASRQMYNEQFF
v_call: TRBV30; clone_size: -; j_call: TRBJ2-2; cdr3_aa: CAWSATGNTGELFF
v_call: TRBV19; clone_size: many; j_call: TRBJ1-4; cdr3_aa: CASSGTGFATNEKLFF
v_call: TRBV6-2/TRBV6-3; clone_size: -; j_call: TRBJ2-7; cdr3_aa: CASSYSLGGYEQYF
v_call: TRBV6-1; clone_size: many; j_call: TRBJ2-3; cdr3_aa: CASSDGGSVADTQYF
v_call: TRBV20-1; clone_size: many; j_call: TRBJ1-1; cdr3_aa: CRGTGTEAFF
v_call: TRBV5-6; clone_size: many; j_call: TRBJ1-2; cdr3_aa: CASSLWSFESYGYTF
v_call: TRBV29-1; clone_size: -; j_call: TRBJ2-2; cdr3_aa: CSAPGGQGPGSCFF
v_call: TRBV20-1; clone_size: many; j_call: TRBJ2-1; cdr3_aa: CSASGTTFYNEQFF
v_call: TRBV6-2/TRBV6-3; clone_size: -; j_call: TRBJ2-7; cdr3_aa: CASCSAGATKVYEQYF
v_call: TRBV7-6; clone_size: many; j_call: TRBJ2-1; cdr3_aa: CASSLTGSSYNEQFF
v_call: TRBV28; clone_size: few; j_call: TRBJ1-1; cdr3_aa: CASSWGREATEAFF
v_call: TRBV11-2; clone_size: many; j_call: TRBJ2-7; cdr3_aa: CASSFNRGPTYEQYF
v_call: TRBV4-1; clone_size: many; j_call: TRBJ2-1; cdr3_aa: CASSGTGGFEQFF
v_call: TRBV29-1; clone_size: many; j_call: TRBJ2-2; cdr3_aa: CSVHQGVETGELFF
v_call: TRBV30; clone_size: -; j_call: TRBJ2-7; cdr3_aa: CAWSPYAGASGEQYF
v_call: TRBV27; clone_size: many; j_call: TRBJ2-5; cdr3_aa: CASSLIPPGQETQYF
v_call: TRBV7-2; clone_size: many; j_call: TRBJ2-1; cdr3_aa: CASSLDWRSYNEQFF
v_call: TRBV6-6; clone_size: many; j_call: TRBJ2-7; cdr3_aa: CASSSGSVAEQYF
v_call: TRBV12-3/TRBV12-4; clone_size: -; j_call: TRBJ2-3; cdr3_aa: CASSQSGTSGGTDTQYF
v_call: TRBV28; clone_size: many; j_call: TRBJ2-1; cdr3_aa: CASSLRAGTEQFF
v_call: TRBV6-2/TRBV6-3; clone_size: many; j_call: TRBJ2-3; cdr3_aa: CASRLWIPDTQYF
v_call: TRBV12-3/TRBV12-4; clone_size: many; j_call: TRBJ2-1; cdr3_aa: CASSLAGVRNEQFF
v_call: TRBV28; clone_size: many; j_call: TRBJ2-1; cdr3_aa: CASRSPWTGDTNEQFF
v_call: TRBV5-6; clone_size: -; j_call: TRBJ2-4; cdr3_aa: CASSLSQARVKNIQYF
v_call: TRBV2; clone_size: many; j_call: TRBJ2-7; cdr3_aa: CASSGTGKGEQYF
v_call: TRBV7-9; clone_size: many; j_call: TRBJ2-5; cdr3_aa: CASSLERTSGQETQYF
v_call: TRBV20-1; clone_size: -; j_call: TRBJ2-2; cdr3_aa: CSARDRTGSPRDTGELFF
v_call: TRBV6-5; clone_size: -; j_call: TRBJ1-2; cdr3_aa: CASLITGTGLGGYTF
v_call: TRBV20-1; clone_size: many; j_call: TRBJ2-5; cdr3_aa: CSVLKQALGTQYF
v_call: TRBV19; clone_size: many; j_call: TRBJ2-2; cdr3_aa: CASSTGTGTGGELFF
v_call: TRBV12-3/TRBV12-4; clone_size: many; j_call: TRBJ2-3; cdr3_aa: CASSSSRNTQYF
v_call: TRBV5-6; clone_size: many; j_call: TRBJ2-3; cdr3_aa: CASSFSPLSTDTQYF
v_call: TRBV23-1; clone_size: few; j_call: TRBJ1-5; cdr3_aa: CASSPAPTRNQPQHF
v_call: TRBV7-2; clone_size: many; j_call: TRBJ2-2; cdr3_aa: CASSFESGTTGELFF
v_call: TRBV6-2/TRBV6-3; clone_size: few; j_call: TRBJ2-7; cdr3_aa: CASNKGGEYEQYF
v_call: TRBV5-1; clone_size: many; j_call: TRBJ1-5; cdr3_aa: CASSQAGGSNQPQHF
v_call: TRBV20-1; clone_size: many; j_call: TRBJ2-1; cdr3_aa: CSARLAGVEQFF
v_call: TRBV13; clone_size: -; j_call: TRBJ2-1; cdr3_aa: CASSPRVAGGRGEQFF
v_call: TRBV27; clone_size: many; j_call: TRBJ1-1; cdr3_aa: CASSSTRDKSFRAEAFF
v_call: TRBV6-2/TRBV6-3; clone_size: many; j_call: TRBJ2-5; cdr3_aa: CASSRPTSGRSGTQYF
v_call: TRBV11-2; clone_size: many; j_call: TRBJ2-1; cdr3_aa: CASSLDRGPYNEQFF
v_call: TRBV15; clone_size: many; j_call: TRBJ2-1; cdr3_aa: CATSRSGGNEQFF